The clone carrying this TCR beta chain was detected only a few times. Its antigen remains unknown. The iRepertoire nested amplicon-rescue multiplex PCR amplified TCR alpha and beta CDR3s from RNA. Tissue mRNA or PBMC total RNA, roughly 90-400 ng, went into one-step reverse transcription and amplification. TCRdb ran MiXCR on the multiplex PCR reads and lists one entry per CDR3 protein. This table holds around 100,000 distinct CDR3 sequences, 25% to 30% found once. The sample belongs to a study of glioma-infiltrating T cells. Overall study results and limits: Gliomas, especially low-grade, showed above-expected tissue-blood divergence; non-neoplastic patients showed below. CDR3 overlap between tissue and blood was very small.

The V gene lost 6 bases and the J gene lost 2 bases, with 16 bases spanning the gap. The CDR3 spans 15 residues. Germline V gives CDR1 SGHKS, CDR2 YYEKEE (reference sequence). The sequencing input was glioma tissue, nonneoplastic brain tissue, or PBMCs (not recorded which). The chain recombines TRBV5-5 with TRBJ2-3; D may be TRBD1 (7 bases). The TCR was taken from a human donor with low-grade glioma or glioblastoma, undergoing nonglioma brain surgery, or in good health (not recorded which). The CDR3 DNA follows: TGTGCCAGCAACCATGCGGGACAGTCCACAGATACGCAGTATTTT. Translating it yields CASNHAGQSTDTQYF. The whole variable domain, remainder taken from reference TRBV5-5 and TRBJ2-3, is DAGVTQSPTHLIKTRGQQVTLRCSPISGHKSVSWYQQVLGQGPQFIFQYYEKEERGRGNFPDRFSARQFPNYSSELNVNALLLGDSALYLCASNHAGQSTDTQYFGPGTRLTVL.